This T cell receptor (beta chain) came from a study of Ad26.COV2.S vaccination and SARS-CoV-2 variants. About the research overall: Donor was one of the participants in the Ad26.COV2.S arm of the COV1001 trial. Study results and limitations: Recipients of vaccine and of placebo showed similar breadth of their non-spike TCR repertoires. Spike-specific TCR breadth in vaccine recipients exceeded that seen in placebo recipients.

With 5 bases removed from V and 6 bases from J, the gap between germline ends came to 19 bases. This CDR3 has 14 amino acids. The germline V gene encodes CDR1 GTSNPN and CDR2 SVGIG (reference sequence). The treatment denotes: around 19 received Ad26.COV2.S at low or high dose, single or two shots; several received placebo; per-sample allocation not given. Sampling took place 63 days after the first vaccine or placebo injection. Ad26 vector vaccine expressed Wuhan-strain SARS-CoV-2 spike. The assay was immunoSEQ multiplex PCR, and TCRdb's table has in-frame clones only and misses some. The sample contains about 400,000 clones, about 80% of which appear only once. This clone showed up many times. Its matching antigen is unknown.

Sequenced here: peripheral blood, sampled in a trial of Ad26.COV2.S vaccine versus placebo. The rearrangement links TRBV30 to TRBJ1-1; D may be TRBD1 (6 bases). The TCR comes from a person aged 18-60 years who received the Ad26.COV2.S COVID-19 vaccine or a placebo. The CDR3 reads CAWVRRGRKPEAFF. CDR3 sequence (DNA): TGTGCCTGGGTCCGCAGGGGCAGGAAACCTGAAGCTTTCTTT.